A single sample gave rise to the 9 T cell receptor beta chains below, sequenced in a study of radiotherapy plus CTLA-4 blockade in lung cancer. Some clones are missing from TCRdb's copy, which holds only in-frame ones; the method was immunoSEQ multiplex PCR. Of 78,000 or so clones detected, around 84% appear once; the ten largest clones hold less than 0.9%. This specimen consisted of peripheral blood, obtained from a patient treated with radiotherapy plus ipilimumab. Receptors were obtained from a human donor with non-small cell lung cancer who had stable disease on radiotherapy plus ipilimumab.

The V gene is TRBV19, the J gene TRBJ1-5; D is possibly TRBD1 (6 bases). Trimming took off 6 bases at V and 2 bases at J, with 23 bases between the two ends. This CDR3 region has 18 residues. Per germline, CDR1 LNHDA and CDR2 SQIVND (reference sequence). The CDR3 region has the DNA TGTGCCAGTAGGGGACGGGACATAGCTTATAGTGGCAATCAGCCCCAGCATTTT. This codes for CASRGRDIAYSGNQPQHF.

The rearrangement uses TRBV10-3 and TRBJ1-1; D is unclear. The germline V gene has CDR1 ENHRY and CDR2 SYGVKD. Trimming shortened V by 4 bases and J by 0 bases, and 15 bases separated the two germline ends. CDR3 size: 16 residues. CDR3 DNA sequence: TGTGCCATCAGTGGGTTGGCAGGCGGACTGAACACTGAAGCTTTCTTT. Protein product: CAISGLAGGLNTEAFF.

V is TRBV29-1 and J is TRBJ2-7; possibly TRBD1 or TRBD2 for D (5 bases each). Germline assignment: CDR1 SQVTM and CDR2 ANQGSEA. The CDR3 spans 12 residues. Deletions cut 3 bases from V and 0 bases from J, with 6 bases between. The chain's CDR3 is CSVEGDSYEQYF. In DNA, the CDR3 is TGCAGCGTTGAGGGGGACTCCTACGAGCAGTACTTC.

The rearrangement uses TRBV5-1 and TRBJ1-3, with D possibly TRBD1 on 5 matching bases. The CDR3 extends over 19 amino acids. Germline-derived CDR1 and CDR2 are SGHRS and YFSETQ. Trimming removed 4 bases at V and 0 bases at J, with 23 bases between. In nucleotides, the CDR3 is TGCGCCAGCAGCCCAACCTTGGGGCCTTTAATCGACTCTGGAAACACCATATATTTT. It encodes CASSPTLGPLIDSGNTIYF.

The rearrangement joins TRBV5-4 to TRBJ1-2; 9 nucleotides match TRBD1. Trimming removed 0 bases from V and 6 bases from J; junction bases left unmatched: 3. This CDR3 is 14 amino acids long. Germline CDR1 reads SGHNT; CDR2 reads YYREEE (reference sequence). This CDR3 is CASSLVTGGDGYTF. CDR3 DNA: TGTGCCAGCAGCTTGGTTACAGGGGGCGATGGCTACACCTTC.

The V and J genes are TRBV7-2 and TRBJ1-4; 9 nucleotides line up with TRBD1. The CDR3 runs 15 residues. From germline, CDR1 is SGHTA and CDR2 FQGNSA. With 4 bases clipped from V and 4 bases from J, the junction kept 4 bases outside the gene matches. Here the CDR3 DNA reads TGTGCCAGCAGCTCCAACAGGGGGCTTAATGAAAAACTGTTTTTT. Amino acids: CASSSNRGLNEKLFF.

The chain joins TRBV28 to TRBJ1-2; D ambiguous. The V and J ends lost 6 bases and 8 bases respectively, with 16 bases between them. CDR1 and CDR2 from the germline V gene are MDHEN and SYDVKM. This CDR3 region has 13 residues. As DNA, the CDR3 is TGTGCCAGCAGCGCCCAAGAGGCGGAAGGCTACACCTTC. This translates into CASSAQEAEGYTF.

This chain joins TRBV4-1 and TRBJ2-7, with a possible D match to TRBD2 (5 bases). The CDR3 sequence is 14 residues long. V was pared by 4 bases and J by 2 bases, with 12 bases between. Looked up from germline, CDR1 is MGHRA and CDR2 is YSYEKL. The CDR3 reads CASSPGDRPYEQYF. The CDR3 DNA sequence: TGCGCCAGCAGCCCCGGGGATCGGCCCTACGAGCAGTACTTC.

The chain is built from TRBV20-1 and TRBJ1-1; 7 nucleotides agree with TRBD1. The CDR3 has 11 residues. The V gene end was trimmed by 3 bases and the J gene end by 8 bases; junction bases not matched to a gene: 3. In germline, CDR1 is DFQATT, CDR2 SNEGSKA (reference sequence). CDR3 coding DNA: TGCAGTGCTAGGGGAGGGGGCGAAGCTTTCTTT. This codes for CSARGGGEAFF.